This T cell receptor (beta chain) was identified during a study of blood T cell repertoires in COVID-19. Study-level information: Sample material is recorded as cDNA or gDNA derived from T cells, B-cell-depleted T cells, or PBMCs.

The data were produced by immunoSEQ multiplex PCR, yet TCRdb's version contains in-frame clones alone and is incomplete. The data contain around 400,000 clones, approximately 87% of them singletons. Patients of the Seattle cohort, enrolled during active infection, were followed longitudinally. V lost 0 bases and J lost 1, with 9 bases in between. CDR1 and CDR2 from the germline V gene are LNHNV and YYDKDF (reference sequence). The CDR3 extends over 15 amino acids. The origin of this receptor is an older woman with COVID-19, enrolled during active disease. V usage is TRBV15 and J usage is TRBJ1-1; the D gene is possibly TRBD1 (5 bases). The sample comprised peripheral blood. CDR3 nucleotide sequence: TGTGCCACCAGCAGAGATCGGGGGGGGAACACTGAAGCTTTCTTT. It is translated as CATSRDRGGNTEAFF.